What follows are 20 T cell receptor beta chains derived from one specimen sequenced in a study of cytomegalovirus exposure and HLA in healthy donors (dated by TCRdb to the late 2010s). Libraries were constructed by the immunoSEQ multiplex PCR assay. A mixture of 60 forward primers for TCR Vbeta segments and 13 reverse primers for TCR Jbeta segments was used in the multiplex PCR. TCRdb obtained this table from immuneACCESS and retained in-frame rearrangements with V and J assigned. These tables miss some clones; where compared with another copy, unresolved V genes account for less than half of the shortfall, and the remainder is unexplained. The sample table lists fewer than 200,000 clones, about nine tenths of them with a count of one. The top ten clonotypes cover around 1% of the sample. Material: PBMCs. These receptors were taken from a boy younger than 10 in good health and CMV-seronegative.

The J gene is TRBJ2-7, the V gene TRBV18; 10 bases are a match to TRBD1. CDR1 and CDR2 (germline): KGHSH, LQKENI. The ends lost 3 bases at V and 6 bases at J; junction bases unmatched: 2. This CDR3 region has 13 residues. Here the CDR3 reads CASSPDRGSEQYF. For the CDR3, the DNA is TGTGCCAGCTCACCGGACAGGGGGAGCGAGCAGTACTTC.

The J gene is TRBJ1-2, the V gene TRBV4-1; 9 bases line up with TRBD1. Germline V gene data show CDR1 as MGHRA and CDR2 as YSYEKL. This CDR3 spans 15 amino acids. J gave up 7 bases and V 4 bases, and 10 bases lay outside the gene matches. CDR3 sequence reads: CASSPATGGLTGYTF. The CDR3 DNA reads TGCGCCAGCAGCCCAGCGACAGGGGGTTTGACTGGCTACACCTTC.

The V call is TRBV28, the J call TRBJ2-7; 7 nucleotides align to TRBD2. CDR3 length equals 14 residues. The germline V gene has CDR1 MDHEN and CDR2 SYDVKM. The ends lost 6 bases at V and 6 bases at J; junction bases unmatched: 11. DNA of the CDR3: TGTGCCAGCAGCTTAAGCGGGGAAGCTTCCGAGCAGTACTTC. This encodes CASSLSGEASEQYF.

This clone has just a few counts. This chain links TRBV6-1 with TRBJ1-1, with D possibly matching TRBD1 (5 bases). This CDR3 comprises 14 residues. Germline V gene sequence: CDR1 MNHNS, CDR2 SASEGT. V shed 4 bases and J shed 3 bases, with 12 bases lying between them. This chain's CDR3 is CASSATWGDTEAFF. CDR3 in DNA: TGTGCCAGCAGTGCAACCTGGGGGGACACTGAAGCTTTCTTT.

The chain is built from TRBV7-9 and TRBJ1-2, with TRBD1 identical over 7 bases. In germline, CDR1 is SEHNR, CDR2 FQNEAQ (reference sequence). Losses at the gene ends were 11 bases for V and 4 bases for J; bases not matched to a gene: 13. The CDR3 totals 14 residues. CDR3 sequence: CALMGDRKIYGYTF. CDR3 nucleotide sequence: TGTGCCCTAATGGGGGACAGAAAAATCTATGGCTACACCTTC.

V is TRBV28 and J is TRBJ2-7; TRBD2 aligns across 7 bases. The germline V gene has CDR1 MDHEN and CDR2 SYDVKM. The CDR3 is 14 residues long. J gave up 6 bases and V 7 bases, and 12 bases lay outside the gene matches. The CDR3 nucleotides are TGTGCCAGCACCCGAAAGCGGGGCTACTCCGAGCAGTACTTC. This gives the protein CASTRKRGYSEQYF. Combining the CDR3 with reference TRBV28 and TRBJ2-7 gives the whole variable domain DVKVTQSSRYLVKRTGEKVFLECVQDMDHENMFWYRQDPGLGLRLIYFSYDVKMKEKGDIPEGYSVSREKKERFSLILESASTNQTSMYLCASTRKRGYSEQYFGPGTRLTVT.

V usage is TRBV5-1 and J usage is TRBJ2-3, with D tentatively TRBD1 (5 bases). Germline CDR1 SGHRS, CDR2 YFSETQ. CDR3 length: 14 amino acids. V was shortened by 3 bases and J by 2 bases, with 10 bases between the two germline ends. Here the CDR3 reads CASSWGGDTDTQYF. The DNA for the CDR3 is TGCGCCAGCAGCTGGGGCGGTGACACAGATACGCAGTATTTT.

This clone was observed a few times. This chain links TRBV7-9 with TRBJ1-1, with TRBD1 identical over 10 bases. V lost 5 bases and J lost 3; bases outside the gene matches: 6. Germline V gene sequence: CDR1 SEHNR, CDR2 FQNEAQ (reference sequence). The CDR3 runs 15 residues. CDR3 amino acids: CASSRPGTGDTEAFF. The CDR3 bases are TGTGCCAGCAGCCGCCCCGGGACAGGGGACACTGAAGCTTTCTTT.

The genes are TRBV19 and TRBJ2-5; TRBD2 matches at 10 bases. The V gene's germline CDR1 is LNHDA and CDR2 SQIVND (reference sequence). The CDR3 is made up of 16 amino acids. V dropped 1 base and J dropped 5; count of bases not matched to a gene: 7. CDR3 DNA: TGTGCCAGTAGTATAGTGCAAGCGGGGGGGCGGGAGACCCAGTACTTC. Translation: CASSIVQAGGRETQYF.

This clone was detected a few times. The J gene is TRBJ2-7, the V gene TRBV6-5; D is ambiguous. Germline V lookup: CDR1 MNHEY, CDR2 SVGAGI. CDR3 length: 12 amino acids. With 6 bases removed from V and 4 bases from J, the gap between germline ends came to 10 bases. CDR3 DNA: TGTGCCAGCAGGGAGAGTGGGTACGAGCAGTACTTC. Protein: CASRESGYEQYF.

As to this clone: The germline gene is not matched at one end of the junction; a read error may be the cause. V and J are TRBV7-9 and TRBJ2-1; 13 nucleotides align to TRBD2. Germline-derived CDR1 and CDR2 are SEHNR and FQNEAQ (reference sequence). This CDR3 comprises 15 residues. The CDR3 region is CSSSLGLAGKNEQFF. The CDR3 DNA is TGTTCCAGCAGCTTGGGACTAGCGGGAAAAAATGAGCAGTTCTTC. Drawing the rest from reference TRBV7-9 and TRBJ2-1, the complete variable domain is DTGVSQNPRHKITKRGQNVTFRCDPISEHNRLYWYRQTLGQGPEFLTYFQNEAQLEKSRLLSDRFSAERPKGSFSTLEIQRTEQGDSAMYLCSSSLGLAGKNEQFFGPGTRLTVL.

V is TRBV6-5 and J is TRBJ1-2; possible D gene TRBD1, 5 bases. CDR3 size: 14 residues. Germline V lookup: CDR1 MNHEY, CDR2 SVGAGI. Trimming removed 4 bases at V and 4 bases at J, with 13 bases between. This chain's CDR3 is CASSSQGGGYGYTF. In nucleotides, the CDR3 is TGTGCCAGCAGTTCTCAGGGTGGTGGCTATGGCTACACCTTC.

This sequence joins TRBV29-1 and TRBJ2-3; 14 positions agree with TRBD2. The CDR3 runs 17 residues. CDR1 is SQVTM, CDR2 ANQGSEA, per germline. The ends lost 4 bases at V and 3 bases at J; junction bases unmatched: 9. The CDR3: CSVGLAGGPFRTDTQYF. The CDR3 DNA is TGCAGCGTTGGACTAGCGGGAGGGCCCTTTCGGACAGATACGCAGTATTTT.

This chain links TRBV10-3 with TRBJ1-1; D might be TRBD1 (6 bases). CDR3 length equals 13 residues. V shed 7 bases and J shed 1 base, with 10 bases lying between them. In germline, CDR1 is ENHRY, CDR2 SYGVKD. CDR3 sequence (DNA): TGTGCCATCACGGGGACACAGAACACTGAAGCTTTCTTT. This translates into CAITGTQNTEAFF.

The J gene is TRBJ1-2, the V gene TRBV28; maybe TRBD1 (6 bases). Germline assignment: CDR1 MDHEN and CDR2 SYDVKM. The CDR3 sequence is 14 residues long. V was cut by 6 bases and J by 2 bases, with 13 bases left in between. CDR3 protein: CASSEGQKNYGYTF. In DNA form, the CDR3 reads TGTGCCAGCAGCGAAGGACAGAAGAACTATGGCTACACCTTC.

The chain links TRBV7-9 to TRBJ2-7; TRBD2 matches at 12 bases. The CDR3 has 16 residues. V lost 5 bases and J lost 6; bases outside the gene matches: 11. Germline lookup yields CDR1 SEHNR and CDR2 FQNEAQ (reference sequence). This CDR3 is CASSPSRGLAGSEQYF. CDR3 sequence (DNA): TGTGCCAGCAGCCCAAGCCGAGGACTAGCGGGAAGCGAGCAGTACTTC. Filled out from reference TRBV7-9 and TRBJ2-7, the complete variable domain reads DTGVSQNPRHKITKRGQNVTFRCDPISEHNRLYWYRQTLGQGPEFLTYFQNEAQLEKSRLLSDRFSAERPKGSFSTLEIQRTEQGDSAMYLCASSPSRGLAGSEQYFGPGTRLTVT.

This chain joins TRBV11-2 and TRBJ2-1; D perhaps matches TRBD1 (6 bases). The CDR3 covers 13 residues. Trimming stripped 5 bases from V and 5 bases from J, with 10 bases between. Per the germline V gene, CDR1 is SGHAT and CDR2 is FQNNGV. In DNA form, the CDR3 reads TGTGCCAGCAGCCCTAGGACAGACAATGAGCAGTTCTTC. Residues: CASSPRTDNEQFF.

This chain uses TRBV5-1 with TRBJ1-1; 7 nucleotides line up with TRBD1. With 4 bases clipped from V and 0 bases from J, the junction kept 6 bases outside the gene matches. CDR3 length: 15 residues. Germline V gives CDR1 SGHRS, CDR2 YFSETQ. The CDR3 DNA is TGCGCCAGCAGCGAGGGACAGCGAATGAACACTGAAGCTTTCTTT. This encodes CASSEGQRMNTEAFF.

The chain is built from TRBV5-5 and TRBJ1-5; D unresolved. Germline assignment: CDR1 SGHKS and CDR2 YYEKEE (reference sequence). This CDR3 is built from 13 residues. V was shortened by 7 bases and J by 0 bases, with 8 bases between the two germline ends. CDR3 sequence reads: CASAVYSNQPQHF. The CDR3, as DNA: TGTGCCAGCGCGGTTTATAGCAATCAGCCCCAGCATTTT. The full variable domain, with the rest looked up from reference TRBV5-5 and TRBJ1-5, is DAGVTQSPTHLIKTRGQQVTLRCSPISGHKSVSWYQQVLGQGPQFIFQYYEKEERGRGNFPDRFSARQFPNYSSELNVNALLLGDSALYLCASAVYSNQPQHFGDGTRLSIL.

The chain uses TRBV29-1 and TRBJ1-2, with D unresolved. The germline CDR1 and CDR2 sequences are SQVTM and ANQGSEA. CDR3 length: 13 amino acids. Trimming pared 0 bases from V and 2 bases from J, leaving 7 bases between. In nucleotides, the CDR3 is TGCAGCGTTGAAGAGAACAAAAACTATGGCTACACCTTC. Its protein is CSVEENKNYGYTF.